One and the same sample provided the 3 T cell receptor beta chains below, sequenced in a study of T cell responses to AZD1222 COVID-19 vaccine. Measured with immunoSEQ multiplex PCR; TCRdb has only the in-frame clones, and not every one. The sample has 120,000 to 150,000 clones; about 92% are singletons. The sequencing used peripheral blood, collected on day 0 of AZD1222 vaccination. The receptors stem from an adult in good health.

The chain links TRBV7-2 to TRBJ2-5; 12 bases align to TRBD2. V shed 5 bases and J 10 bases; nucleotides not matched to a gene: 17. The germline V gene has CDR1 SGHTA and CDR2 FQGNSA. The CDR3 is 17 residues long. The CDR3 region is CASSPGTGLAGSRDQYF. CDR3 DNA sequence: TGTGCCAGCAGCCCAGGGACAGGACTAGCGGGGTCACGGGACCAGTACTTC.

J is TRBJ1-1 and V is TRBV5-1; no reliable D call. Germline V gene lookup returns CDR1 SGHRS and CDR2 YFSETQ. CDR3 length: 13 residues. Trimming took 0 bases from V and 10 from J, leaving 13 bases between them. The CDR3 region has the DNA TGCGCCAGCAGCTTGGCAAGGCCGGTGGGAGCTTTCTTT. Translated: CASSLARPVGAFF.

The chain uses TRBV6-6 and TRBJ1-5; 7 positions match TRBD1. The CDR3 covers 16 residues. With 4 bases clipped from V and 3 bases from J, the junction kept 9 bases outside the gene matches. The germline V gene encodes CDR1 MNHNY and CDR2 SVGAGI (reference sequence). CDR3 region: CASSWAGTDSNQPQHF. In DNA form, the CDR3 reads TGTGCCAGCAGTTGGGCAGGGACAGATTCCAATCAGCCCCAGCATTTT.